What follows is one TCR beta chain and its context. As yet, its antigen is unknown. This sample was included in a study of shared clonotypes between healthy human individuals. Study observations and caveats: How much donors shared clonotypes was expected to be affected by sequencing depth. Sample collection involved blood only; tissue repertoires are likely different.

Between the trimmed V and J ends, which lost 9 bases and 8 bases, there was a span of 17 bases. This CDR3 has 13 residues. Germline V gene lookup returns CDR1 MDHEN and CDR2 SYDVKM. Method: immunoSEQ multiplex PCR; TCRdb's copy keeps in-frame clones and lacks some. This table has over 850,000 clones, about 80% appearing once. Everyone who donated was a Caucasian adult who lived in Nashville, Tennessee. The study separated CD4+ cells into CD45RA+ naive and CD45RA-negative memory subsets. This receptor was identified in a man between 18 and 35 years old in good health. Some clones in this sample may be carry-over from other donors' samples. The rearrangement joins TRBV28 to TRBJ1-5, with D tentatively TRBD1 (5 bases). Sequencing used memory CD4+ T cells from PBMCs. Subset reported: CD45RA-negative fraction. CDR3 residues: CASRSVEGKPQHF. The CDR3 DNA follows: TGTGCCAGTAGATCCGTAGAGGGGAAGCCCCAGCATTTT.